Shown below are 13 T cell receptor beta chains from a single sample sequenced in a study of T-cell reconstitution after alpha-beta-depleted transplantation in children. Unique molecular identifiers featured in how the TCRbeta library was prepared. MiXCR was run by TCRdb on the PCR reads, yielding one entry per CDR3 protein. The table lists some 6,700 distinct CDR3 sequences, approximately 16% of them singletons. The source material was PBMCs, sampled before TCRalphabeta/CD19-depleted stem cell transplant. All receptors derive from a boy between 2 and 10 years old with acute lymphoblastic leukemia, due to receive a stem cell transplant.

This clonotype is judged medium-sized. The rearrangement uses TRBV4-2 and TRBJ2-3, with 16 bases aligning to TRBD2. CDR1 LGHNA and CDR2 YNFKEQ come from the germline V gene. Trimming removed 4 bases from V and 4 bases from J; junction bases left unmatched: 2. CDR3 length: 16 amino acids. The CDR3 nucleotides are TGTGCCAGCAGCCCCGGGACTAGCGGGGGGGCAGATACGCAGTATTTT. It encodes CASSPGTSGGADTQYF.

The CDR3 DNA is TGCGCCAGCAGCTCCGGGGACCAACTCCAAGAGACCCAGTACTTC. This sequence encodes CASSSGDQLQETQYF. The chain couples TRBV5-1 to TRBJ2-5, with D perhaps being TRBD1 or TRBD2 (5 bases each). The CDR3 spans 15 residues. V was clipped by 3 bases and J by 1 base, with 13 bases between them. Germline V CDR1 and CDR2: SGHRS, YFSETQ. Filled out from reference TRBV5-1 and TRBJ2-5, the complete variable domain reads KAGVTQTPRYLIKTRGQQVTLSCSPISGHRSVSWYQQTPGQGLQFLFEYFSETQRNKGNFPGRFSGRQFSNSRSEMNVSTLELGDSALYLCASSSGDQLQETQYFGPGTRLLVL.

Only a few counts were recorded for this clonotype. V is TRBV13 and J is TRBJ2-5; a possible D gene is TRBD2 (6 bases). The CDR3 spans 15 residues. In germline, CDR1 is PRHDT, CDR2 FYEKMQ (reference sequence). Trimming removed 2 bases at V and 2 bases at J, with 12 bases between. The CDR3: CASSLTRDLQETQYF. CDR3 bases: TGTGCCAGCAGCTTAACCCGGGACTTACAAGAGACCCAGTACTTC. Full variable domain (rest looked up from reference TRBV13 and TRBJ2-5): AAGVIQSPRHLIKEKRETATLKCYPIPRHDTVYWYQQGPGQDPQFLISFYEKMQSDKGSIPDRFSAQQFSDYHSELNMSSLELGDSALYFCASSLTRDLQETQYFGPGTRLLVL.

Note on this clonotype: This may come from a read error, since a much larger clone is one base off. The chain employs TRBV12-3 or TRBV12-4 and TRBJ2-2; no firm D call. V shed 3 bases and J shed 4 bases, with 9 bases lying between them. The CDR3 contains 14 residues. DNA of the CDR3: TGTGCCAGCAGTTTGGGTGCAGTCACCGGGGAGCTGTTTTTT. Translation: CASSLGAVTGELFF.

With regard to this clonotype: One end of the junction does not line up with germline, which may come from a read error. This chain uses TRBV12-3 or TRBV12-4 with TRBJ2-7, with TRBD2 as a possible D gene (6 bases). The CDR3 covers 15 residues. CDR3: CAISPRVRENYEQYF. Here the CDR3 DNA reads TGTGCCATCAGTCCCAGGGTCCGGGAGAACTACGAGCAGTACTTC.

This clonotype has ten or more counts. V usage is TRBV11-2 and J usage is TRBJ2-5; tentatively, D is TRBD2 (6 bases). This CDR3 comprises 16 residues. The V gene's germline CDR1 is SGHAT and CDR2 FQNNGV. V was shortened by 5 bases and J by 3 bases, with 19 bases between the two germline ends. CDR3 loop: CASSGRAAGGEETQYF. The CDR3 DNA follows: TGTGCCAGCAGCGGCCGGGCCGCCGGGGGAGAAGAGACCCAGTACTTC. Looking up the rest from reference TRBV11-2 and TRBJ2-5 gives the full variable domain: EAGVAQSPRYKIIEKRQSVAFWCNPISGHATLYWYQQILGQGPKLLIQFQNNGVVDDSQLPKDRFSAERLKGVDSTLKIQPAKLEDSAVYLCASSGRAAGGEETQYFGPGTRLLVL.

This clonotype is judged medium-sized (0.01 to 0.1%). CDR3 amino acids: CSARGGVNEQFF. The CDR3 bases are TGCAGTGCTAGAGGTGGGGTCAATGAGCAGTTCTTC. This chain joins TRBV20-1 and TRBJ2-1; D not resolved. CDR1 is DFQATT and CDR2 is SNEGSKA in the germline V gene (reference sequence). With 1 base removed from V and 6 bases from J, the gap between germline ends came to 7 bases. This CDR3 is built from 12 residues.

This clonotype is labeled as medium-sized. The chain carries TRBV5-1 and TRBJ2-7; D possibly corresponds to TRBD1 (6 bases). The length of the CDR3 is 14 residues. From germline, CDR1 is SGHRS and CDR2 YFSETQ. V was trimmed by 1 base and J by 4 bases, leaving 12 bases between them. CDR3 sequence: CASSLSQGPYEQYF. The CDR3 DNA reads as TGCGCCAGCAGCTTGTCACAGGGCCCGTACGAGCAGTACTTC.

This clonotype has just one count. This chain links TRBV30 with TRBJ1-6; D call uncertain. The germline V gene encodes CDR1 GTSNPN and CDR2 SVGIG (reference sequence). With 1 base removed from V and 8 bases from J, the gap between germline ends came to 6 bases. The CDR3 extends over 12 amino acids. The CDR3 sequence is CAWSGADSPLHF. The CDR3 bases are TGTGCCTGGAGTGGAGCTGATTCACCCCTCCACTTT.

By share of the sample, this clonotype is medium-sized. The chain employs TRBV10-3 and TRBJ2-3, with D uncertain. Germline loops: CDR1 ENHRY, CDR2 SYGVKD. Between the trimmed V and J ends, which lost 7 bases and 3 bases, there was a span of 5 bases. The CDR3 is made up of 11 amino acids. Written as DNA, the CDR3 is TGTGCCATCAAAATTACAGATACGCAGTATTTT. Encoded protein: CAIKITDTQYF.

The table lists this clonotype with a few counts. The chain uses TRBV7-2 and TRBJ2-3, with TRBD2 matching over 10 bases. After removal of 1 base from V and 6 bases from J, the junction contained 4 bases not matched to a gene. Germline CDR1 reads SGHTA; CDR2 reads FQGNSA. This CDR3 comprises 15 residues. DNA of the CDR3: TGTGCCAGCAGCTTAGTAGCGGGGGGCCGGGATACGCAGTATTTT. Residues: CASSLVAGGRDTQYF.

Within the sample, this clonotype is medium-sized. The gene calls are TRBV6-1 and TRBJ2-7; 8 bases agree with TRBD2. The V gene end was trimmed by 4 bases and the J gene end by 3 bases; junction bases not matched to a gene: 8. Germline CDR1 is MNHNS and CDR2 is SASEGT. The CDR3 length is 15 residues. The CDR3 region is CASSGLAGGDYEQYF. The CDR3, as DNA: TGTGCCAGCAGTGGGCTTGCGGGGGGTGACTACGAGCAGTACTTC.

In its sample, this clonotype ranks as medium-sized. The rearrangement uses TRBV12-3 or TRBV12-4 and TRBJ1-2; TRBD1 is a possible D gene (6 bases). Trimming cost V 7 bases and J 3 bases, with 21 bases left between them. This CDR3 has 16 amino acids. The CDR3 protein is CASIRGVDSTYYGYTF. CDR3 nucleotides: TGTGCCAGCATCAGGGGAGTAGATAGCACCTACTATGGCTACACCTTC.